The clone carrying this T cell receptor (beta chain) was detected ten times or more. Its antigen is unknown. Prepared libraries of TCR beta cDNA carried unique molecular identifiers. TCRdb re-derived calls from the PCR reads in MiXCR, one entry per CDR3 protein. Of 650,000 to 850,000 distinct CDR3 sequences in the sample, around 42% are singletons; the top ten hold roughly 4.4%. The V end lost 5 bases, the J end lost 3 bases, and 10 bases lay between the germline ends. CDR3 length: 13 residues. Germline CDR1 reads SGHVS; CDR2 reads FQNEAQ. These data originate in a study of post-analysis software for immune sequencing data. Study-wide findings and caveats: When patients were compared with controls, a handful of TRBV segments were more frequent, TRBV5-6, TRBV5-1 and TRBV20-1 among them.

The sample consisted of blood. This sequence originates from a girl aged 10-17 years with multiple sclerosis. The J gene is TRBJ2-5, the V gene TRBV7-8; possible D gene TRBD1, 5 bases. The CDR3 here is CASSPPREETQYF. The CDR3 coding sequence is TGTGCCAGCAGCCCCCCCAGGGAAGAGACCCAGTACTTC.